This T cell receptor beta chain was recorded in a study of blood T cell repertoires in COVID-19 (dated by TCRdb to 2018 to 2021). In the study overall: The collaborator samples originated in the United States, Italy and Spain and spanned the acute and convalescent phases of COVID-19. The prospective study material was composed of cDNA or gDNA derived from T cells, B-cell-depleted T cells, or PBMCs. The dataset comprised deeply sampled blood TCRbeta repertoires from subjects exposed to, actively infected with, or recovered from COVID-19. The repertoires were released in a freely available public database meant as a resource for research on the immune response to SARS-CoV-2. The samples were drawn from the first 160 participants of the ongoing ImmuneRACE study and from 950 to 1,500 subjects provided by 6 global collaborators. Sample metadata almost always included a de-identified subject ID, COVID-19 status, age in years and sex. Where available, HLA class I and class II types were taken from metadata supplied by the sample provider and were not determined by assay-based typing.

With regard to this clone: Which antigen it targets is not known. No base qualities exist here, and no much larger clone lies one base off it.

Each collaborating institution followed its own protocols to collect whole blood in K2EDTA tubes. For TCRbeta analysis, collaborator samples were shipped as frozen whole blood, as isolated PBMCs, or as DNA extracted from either sample type. The immunoSEQ Assay, a bias-controlled multiplex PCR, was used to amplify TCRbeta CDR3 regions from genomic DNA. The original methods were these. Nucleated cell counts per sample were estimated from amplification of reference gene primers within the assay. To quantify the absolute abundance of each unique TCRbeta CDR3 rearrangement, sequence reads were collapsed and filtered. Productive Simpson clonality was computed per sample as the square root of Simpson's diversity index over productive rearrangements. The source is immuneACCESS, and TCRdb retained only in-frame sequences with V and J called. Part of the clones is not carried over; for the studies checked, unresolved V genes explain less than half of this, and the remainder is unexplained. V and J calls and clone size are those listed in that table; D and trimming were worked out from the DNA. This sample lists 90,000 to 150,000 clones; about 85% were detected once. The ten largest clones capture 11% of the sample.

Taken from the germline V gene (reference sequence), the CDR1 and CDR2 loops are MNHNY and SVGAGI. The V and J ends are trimmed by 6 bases and 3 bases, leaving 9 bases between them. The CDR3 contains 12 residues, cysteine and phenylalanine counted. Only CDR3 DNA is held: 36 bases, read in frame from base 1. The paper's findings and limits, for the study overall: The quantity of clinical and demographic metadata differed by source and by participant and was supplied without curation.

This receptor was obtained from an elderly man with acute or convalescent COVID-19. The sequenced material came from peripheral blood. Recombination linked TRBV6-6 to TRBJ2-7; possibly the D gene is TRBD1, per 5 matching bases. The nucleotide sequence is given as TGTGCCAGCAGCGAACAGGACTACGAGCAGTACTTC. This encodes CASSEQDYEQYF.